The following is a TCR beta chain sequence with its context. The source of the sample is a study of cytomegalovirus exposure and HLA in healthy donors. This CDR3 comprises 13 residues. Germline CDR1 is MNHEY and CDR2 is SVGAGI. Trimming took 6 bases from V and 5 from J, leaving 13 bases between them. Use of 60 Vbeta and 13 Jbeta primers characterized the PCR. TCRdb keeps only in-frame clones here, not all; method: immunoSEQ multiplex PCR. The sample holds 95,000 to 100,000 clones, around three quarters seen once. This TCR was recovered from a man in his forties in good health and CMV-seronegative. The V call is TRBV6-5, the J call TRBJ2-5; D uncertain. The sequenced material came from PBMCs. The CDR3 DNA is TGTGCCAGCAGAATGACAATCTATGAGACCCAGTACTTC. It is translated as CASRMTIYETQYF.